This T cell receptor (beta chain) was observed in a study of cytomegalovirus exposure and HLA in healthy donors. Clones were sequenced by immunoSEQ multiplex PCR, and TCRdb holds only the in-frame ones, with some missing. The table has fewer than 250,000 clones, around 87% seen once. V shed 5 bases and J 7 bases; nucleotides not matched to a gene: 10. This CDR3 spans 15 amino acids. Germline loops: CDR1 MNHNY, CDR2 SVGAGI (reference sequence). The specimen sequenced was PBMCs. The clonotype originates from a man aged 18 to 29 in good health and CMV-seronegative. The V call is TRBV6-6, the J call TRBJ1-1; 10 bases are a match to TRBD1. CDR3 nucleotide sequence: TGTGCCAGCAGTCTCGCGACAGGGGGCTCTATTGAAGCTTTCTTT. Translating gives CASSLATGGSIEAFF.